The present T cell receptor beta chain was sequenced within a study of PD-1 blockade in mismatch repair-deficient tumors. Across the study: Enrolled about 2013-2017, patients had progressing, pretreated mismatch repair-deficient cancers of about a dozen types. Notes on the study in general: After pembrolizumab, tumor-resident clones rose rapidly, then generally contracted before radiologic responses.

The method was immunoSEQ multiplex PCR; TCRdb's version includes in-frame clones alone and lacks a portion of them. The sample consists of 76,000 or so clones, roughly 80% of them appearing once. As concerns this clone: Antigen unknown.

In germline, CDR1 is SGHNT, CDR2 YYREEE (reference sequence). The CDR3 extends over 13 amino acids. V was shortened by 8 bases and J by 2 bases, with 12 bases between the two germline ends. TCRs were sequenced from a few patients responding to pembrolizumab. This clonotype was sampled from an adult with mismatch repair-deficient cancer. Material: peripheral blood, obtained 44 weeks after starting pembrolizumab. The rearrangement uses TRBV5-4 and TRBJ2-3; weak D call: TRBD1 (6 bases). This CDR3 reads CASQQGFTDTQYF. The DNA for the CDR3 is TGTGCCAGTCAACAGGGATTCACAGATACGCAGTATTTT.